A single sample gave rise to the 25 T cell receptor beta chains below, sequenced in a study of CD8 T cells in Susac syndrome. After extraction with the RNeasy kit, about 0.45 to 1 ug of the RNA was reverse transcribed using random hexamers. MiXCR was run by TCRdb on the immunoSEQ multiplex PCR reads, yielding one entry per CDR3 protein. The sample has roughly 70,000 distinct CDR3 sequences; 96% are singletons. Sequencing was carried out using CD4+ T cells from PBMCs. The receptors stem from a human donor with multiple sclerosis.

The chain couples TRBV6-5 to TRBJ1-2; D is possibly TRBD1 (5 bases). V dropped 6 bases and J dropped 4 bases, with 12 bases sitting between them. The germline gives CDR1 MNHEY, CDR2 SVGAGI. The length of the CDR3 is 13 residues. The CDR3 loop reads CASSRDSTYGYTF. The DNA of the CDR3 is TGTGCCAGCAGCCGCGACAGTACCTATGGCTACACCTTC.

This sequence joins TRBV5-6 and TRBJ1-2, with D perhaps TRBD1 (5 bases). V was cut by 8 bases and J by 0 bases, with 11 bases left in between. The CDR3 extends over 13 amino acids. The germline V gene has CDR1 SGHDT and CDR2 YYEEEE. CDR3 nucleotide sequence: TGTGCCAGTACGGACATTACTAACTATGGCTACACCTTC. Protein sequence: CASTDITNYGYTF.

This rearrangement joins TRBV7-2 to TRBJ2-7, with D perhaps matching TRBD2 (6 bases). Germline CDR1 and CDR2: SGHTA and FQGNSA. V was pared by 0 bases and J by 6 bases, with 15 bases between. The CDR3 runs to 15 residues. Here the CDR3 reads CASSLARATRAEQYF. CDR3 sequence (DNA): TGTGCCAGCAGCTTAGCGCGCGCGACTAGAGCCGAGCAGTACTTC.

The chain links TRBV19 to TRBJ1-5; no clear D. Per germline, CDR1 LNHDA and CDR2 SQIVND (reference sequence). Trimming stripped 3 bases from V and 3 bases from J, with 12 bases between. This CDR3 has 15 amino acids. CDR3 nucleotide sequence: TGTGCCAGTAGTATTTCTGGAGGGTTCAATCAGCCCCAGCATTTT. It encodes CASSISGGFNQPQHF.

CDR3 region: CASSRRSSPSTDTQYF. The CDR3 region has the DNA TGTGCCAGCAGCCGCCGGAGTTCCCCAAGCACAGATACGCAGTATTTT. The genes are TRBV3-1 and TRBJ2-3; D gene uncertain. The CDR3 consists of 16 residues. V was trimmed by 4 bases and J by 0 bases, leaving 14 bases between them. The V gene's germline CDR1 is LGHDT and CDR2 YNNKEL (reference sequence).

This clonotype was seen only once. The chain uses TRBV28 and TRBJ1-6; D not certain. The CDR3 is made up of 13 amino acids. V was clipped by 6 bases and J by 14 bases, with 17 bases between them. Looked up from germline, CDR1 is MDHEN and CDR2 is SYDVKM. In DNA form, the CDR3 reads TGTGCCAGCAGCATCGATCCCACTAGGGCCCTCCACTTT. It encodes CASSIDPTRALHF.

The J gene is TRBJ1-4, the V gene TRBV7-2; D gene uncertain. Germline CDR1 reads SGHTA; CDR2 reads FQGNSA. V was trimmed by 8 bases and J by 8 bases, leaving 12 bases between them. The CDR3 runs to 12 residues. The CDR3 DNA is TGTGCCAGCTCACCCCAGCGGGAAAAACTGTTTTTT. Protein product: CASSPQREKLFF.

The V gene is TRBV2, the J gene TRBJ2-3; 12 nucleotides align to TRBD2. Germline V CDR1 and CDR2: SNHLY, FYNNEI. J was trimmed by 2 bases and V by 10 bases; bases with no gene match: 4. The CDR3 has 14 amino acids. CDR3 residues: CATGLAGFTDTQYF. For the CDR3, the DNA is TGTGCCACAGGACTAGCGGGGTTCACAGATACGCAGTATTTT.

V and J are TRBV29-1 and TRBJ1-1; D unresolved. Deletions cut 6 bases from V and 2 bases from J, with 7 bases between. Germline V gene sequence: CDR1 SQVTM, CDR2 ANQGSEA. The CDR3 sequence is 11 residues long. The CDR3 reads CSVTDNTEAFF. As DNA, the CDR3 is TGCAGCGTCACAGACAACACTGAAGCTTTCTTT.

This chain uses TRBV5-1 with TRBJ2-3; 8 bases agree with TRBD1. From germline, CDR1 is SGHRS and CDR2 YFSETQ. The CDR3 extends over 16 amino acids. V lost 0 bases, J lost 4 bases, and 7 bases stayed unmatched. CDR3 coding DNA: TGCGCCAGCAGCTTGGGACTTGGACAGGGTTCAGATACGCAGTATTTT. It codes for CASSLGLGQGSDTQYF.

The CDR3 here is CAWSRQGASNQPQHF. CDR3 bases: TGTGCCTGGAGTAGGCAGGGGGCAAGCAATCAGCCCCAGCATTTT. The chain combines TRBV30 with TRBJ1-5; 8 positions agree with TRBD1. Germline CDR1 and CDR2: GTSNPN and SVGIG (reference sequence). V lost 2 bases to trimming and J lost 1 base; unmatched junction nucleotides: 4. The CDR3 extends over 15 amino acids.

V gene TRBV7-2 combines with J gene TRBJ2-5; the match to TRBD2 covers 8 bases. This CDR3 has 15 residues. Germline loops: CDR1 SGHTA, CDR2 FQGNSA. V trimming: 4 bases; J trimming: 5 bases; junction bases outside the gene matches: 9. The CDR3 loop reads CASSSVRGARETQYF. The CDR3 DNA follows: TGTGCCAGCAGCTCAGTGCGGGGGGCGAGGGAGACCCAGTACTTC.

The V gene is TRBV6-2 or TRBV6-3, the J gene TRBJ2-1, with TRBD2 matching 7 bases. The J segment lost 9 bases and the V segment lost 8 bases, leaving 10 bases of the junction unmatched. The CDR3 has 13 amino acids. Germline loops: CDR1 MNHEY, CDR2 SVGEGT. CDR3 sequence (DNA): TGTGCCAGCCTGACTAGCTTGTGGAGTGAGCAGTTCTTC. This translates into CASLTSLWSEQFF.

V is TRBV3-1 and J is TRBJ2-5; D unresolved. The CDR3 has 15 amino acids. The germline gives CDR1 LGHDT, CDR2 YNNKEL (reference sequence). Trimming took off 3 bases at V and 2 bases at J, with 13 bases between the two ends. The CDR3 reads CASSQASRPQETQYF. In DNA form, the CDR3 reads TGTGCCAGCAGCCAGGCCAGTCGGCCTCAAGAGACCCAGTACTTC.

The chain combines TRBV5-1 with TRBJ1-5, with D unresolved. The CDR3 is 15 residues long. V was clipped by 0 bases and J by 6 bases, with 13 bases between them. Germline values: CDR1 SGHRS, CDR2 YFSETQ. The CDR3 spells CASSLVPGAAQPQHF. The CDR3 DNA is TGCGCCAGCAGCTTGGTTCCCGGAGCGGCTCAGCCCCAGCATTTT.

This sequence joins TRBV30 and TRBJ2-3; 8 nucleotides line up with TRBD2. V lost 1 base and J lost 4; bases outside the gene matches: 7. Germline V lookup: CDR1 GTSNPN, CDR2 SVGIG (reference sequence). The CDR3 contains 15 residues. This CDR3 is CAWSEVAGFSDTQYF. For the CDR3, the DNA is TGTGCCTGGAGTGAGGTAGCGGGGTTTTCAGATACGCAGTATTTT.

Here the CDR3 DNA reads TGTGCCAGCAGTCCCGTCGGGGCGAGCGATGAGCAGTTCTTC. As protein: CASSPVGASDEQFF. The V and J genes are TRBV12-3 or TRBV12-4 and TRBJ2-1; D may match TRBD1 or TRBD2 (5 bases each). The germline V and J ends were trimmed by 5 bases and 8 bases, with 16 bases remaining between them. CDR3 length: 14 amino acids.

As DNA, the CDR3 is TGCAGTGCTAGAGATCCGGCAGGGGGCCCCTATGGCTACACCTTC. Translating gives CSARDPAGGPYGYTF. The chain couples TRBV20-1 to TRBJ1-2, with 8 bases matching TRBD1. This CDR3 has 15 residues. Germline CDR1 and CDR2: DFQATT and SNEGSKA (reference sequence). V gave up 0 bases and J gave up 4 bases; unmatched junction bases: 7.

CDR3 sequence (DNA): TGTGCCAGCGGGAGGGGCTCTGGGGCCAACGTCCTGACTTTC. Translated, it gives CASGRGSGANVLTF. This chain connects TRBV12-3 or TRBV12-4 to TRBJ2-6; 7 bases align to TRBD2. CDR3 length: 14 residues. Losses at the gene ends were 8 bases for V and 0 bases for J; bases not matched to a gene: 1.

The chain has TRBV12-3 or TRBV12-4 and TRBJ1-2; D might be TRBD1 (5 bases). The length of the CDR3 is 12 residues. V lost 2 bases to trimming and J lost 8 bases, with 9 bases between them. CDR3 protein: CASSLRQYGYTF. The CDR3 DNA is TGTGCCAGCAGTTTACGACAGTACGGCTACACCTTC.

V gene TRBV10-3 combines with J gene TRBJ1-1; 10 positions match TRBD1. V dropped 6 bases and J dropped 3; count of bases not matched to a gene: 4. CDR3 length equals 14 residues. Germline assignment: CDR1 ENHRY and CDR2 SYGVKD. CDR3 amino acids: CAIRGQGFDTEAFF. CDR3 DNA: TGTGCCATCAGGGGACAGGGGTTCGACACTGAAGCTTTCTTT.

The chain employs TRBV6-6 and TRBJ2-7; D is ambiguous. This CDR3 is built from 14 residues. Trimming left V 2 bases short and J 5 bases short, with 13 bases between. Germline loops: CDR1 MNHNY, CDR2 SVGAGI (reference sequence). CDR3 in DNA: TGTGCCAGCAGTTACCGCCGTAATCGTGACGAGCAGTACTTC. Protein: CASSYRRNRDEQYF.

This chain links TRBV20-1 with TRBJ2-5, with 7 positions matching TRBD1. CDR1 and CDR2 (germline): DFQATT, SNEGSKA (reference sequence). The CDR3 is 15 residues long. Trimming cost V 3 bases and J 2 bases; bases outside gene matches: 9. Written as DNA, the CDR3 is TGCAGTGCTAGTAAGGGGACAGTGAGTCAAGAGACCCAGTACTTC. This sequence encodes CSASKGTVSQETQYF.

The V and J genes are TRBV30 and TRBJ2-1, with TRBD1 matching 7 bases. The V segment lost 3 bases and the J segment 5 bases; nucleotides outside the gene matches: 1. CDR3 size: 12 residues. Germline loops: CDR1 GTSNPN, CDR2 SVGIG (reference sequence). The CDR3 DNA follows: TGTGCCTGGAGGGACAGGAACAATGAGCAGTTCTTC. Translating it yields CAWRDRNNEQFF. Full variable domain (rest looked up from reference TRBV30 and TRBJ2-1): SQTIHQWPATLVQPVGSPLSLECTVEGTSNPNLYWYRQAAGRGLQLLFYSVGIGQISSEVPQNLSASRPQDRQFILSSKKLLLSDSGFYLCAWRDRNNEQFFGPGTRLTVL.

This chain uses TRBV12-3 or TRBV12-4 with TRBJ1-4, with D hard to call. The V end lost 4 bases, the J end lost 0 bases, and 15 bases lay between the germline ends. The CDR3 is 17 residues long. Written as DNA, the CDR3 is TGTGCCAGCAGTTGGGTATCGGACGGCACAACTAATGAAAAACTGTTTTTT. This translates into CASSWVSDGTTNEKLFF.